Listed below are T cell receptor beta chains from one sample, sequenced in a study of T-cell reconstitution after alpha-beta-depleted transplantation in children. One entry per CDR3 protein results from TCRdb running MiXCR on the PCR reads. The table lists nearly 350,000 distinct CDR3 sequences, 15% to 20% of them singletons. This material consisted of PBMCs, mostly from graft donor cells, taken 360 days after TCRalphabeta/CD19-depleted stem cell transplant. These receptors were taken from a male patient aged 2-15 years who had a stem cell transplant for acute lymphoblastic leukemia, so the T cells may come from the graft donor. CDR3s include the opening cysteine and the closing phenylalanine or tryptophan.

j_call v_call cdr3_aa
TRBJ2-1 TRBV6-6 CASSYSALLFF
TRBJ2-3 TRBV9 CASSVDARDFYTDTQYF
TRBJ2-1 TRBV15 CATSRDLAGVNEQFF
TRBJ2-2 TRBV15 CATSRDHHTGELFF
TRBJ2-7 TRBV27 CASSPGFSGIYEQYF
TRBJ1-2 TRBV15 CATSRVQGAPNYGYTF
TRBJ2-6 TRBV12-3/TRBV12-4 CASSLEGGTDSGANVLTF
TRBJ2-5 TRBV5-8 CASSWRGETQYF
TRBJ2-7 TRBV20-1 CSASLAGEGQYF
TRBJ2-1 TRBV5-1 CASSLVLAGGPDSYNEQFF
TRBJ2-5 TRBV20-1 CSARDLYEGRAETQYF
TRBJ2-7 TRBV5-6 CASKRAGAYEQYF
TRBJ1-1 TRBV29-1 CSVVSQGGFTEAFF